This T cell receptor (beta chain) was recorded in a study of Graves' ophthalmopathy and Graves' hyperthyroidism. The TCR beta CDR3 regions underwent amplification from RNA transcripts. Scientists carried out first-round RT-PCR using HTBI primers and then a second-round multiplex PCR. TCRdb reanalysed the multiplex PCR reads using MiXCR and keeps one entry per CDR3 protein. This sample has under 350,000 distinct CDR3 sequences, with about a sixth found just once. There are many counts of this clonotype. The antigen is undetermined. Study results and caveats: Stable hyperthyroidism and ophthalmopathy were told apart by a 13-signature model, which achieved approximately 87% sensitivity and almost 82% specificity.

There are 12 residues in the CDR3. V was cut by 6 bases and J by 6 bases, with 12 bases left in between. Per the germline V gene, CDR1 is LGHNA and CDR2 is YNFKEQ. This TCR was recovered from an adult man with Graves' ophthalmopathy. Specimen: peripheral blood. The chain links TRBV4-2 to TRBJ2-7; perhaps TRBD1 as D (5 bases). The CDR3 region is CASSTGTGEQYF. The CDR3 DNA reads TGTGCCAGCAGTACAGGTACAGGCGAGCAGTACTTC.